This T cell receptor beta chain was sequenced for a study of T-cell reconstitution after alpha-beta-depleted transplantation in children. This sample's TCRbeta library carried unique molecular identifier barcodes. TCRdb fed the PCR reads into MiXCR, producing one record per CDR3 protein. The sample shows 500,000 to 600,000 distinct CDR3 sequences, about 16% of them seen only once. This clonotype came up a few times. The germline V gene has CDR1 ENHRY and CDR2 SYGVKD. V was clipped by 9 bases and J by 4 bases, with 15 bases between them. The CDR3 loop spans 13 amino acids. This material consisted of PBMCs from the stem cell graft donor, taken from the stem cell graft. The chain couples TRBV10-3 to TRBJ2-5, with a tentative D call TRBD1 (5 bases). The clonotype was recovered from a human donor who donated a stem cell graft to a child with acute lymphoblastic leukemia. The chain's CDR3 is CAIARGFVETQYF. The CDR3 coding sequence is TGTGCCATAGCAAGGGGTTTCGTAGAGACCCAGTACTTC.